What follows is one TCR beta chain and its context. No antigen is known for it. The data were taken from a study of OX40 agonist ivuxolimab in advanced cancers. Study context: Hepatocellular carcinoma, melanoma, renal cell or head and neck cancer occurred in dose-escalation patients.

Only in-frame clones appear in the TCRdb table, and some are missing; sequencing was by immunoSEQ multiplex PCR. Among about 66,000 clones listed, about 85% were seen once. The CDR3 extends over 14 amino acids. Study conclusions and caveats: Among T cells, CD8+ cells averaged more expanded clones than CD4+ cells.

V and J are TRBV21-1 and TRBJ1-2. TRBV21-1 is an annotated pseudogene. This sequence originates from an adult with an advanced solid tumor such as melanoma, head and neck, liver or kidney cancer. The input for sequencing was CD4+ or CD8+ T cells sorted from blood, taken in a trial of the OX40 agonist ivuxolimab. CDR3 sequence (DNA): TGTGCCAGCAGCTTCCGGTTGTCTAACTATGGCTACACCTTC. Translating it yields CASSFRLSNYGYTF.